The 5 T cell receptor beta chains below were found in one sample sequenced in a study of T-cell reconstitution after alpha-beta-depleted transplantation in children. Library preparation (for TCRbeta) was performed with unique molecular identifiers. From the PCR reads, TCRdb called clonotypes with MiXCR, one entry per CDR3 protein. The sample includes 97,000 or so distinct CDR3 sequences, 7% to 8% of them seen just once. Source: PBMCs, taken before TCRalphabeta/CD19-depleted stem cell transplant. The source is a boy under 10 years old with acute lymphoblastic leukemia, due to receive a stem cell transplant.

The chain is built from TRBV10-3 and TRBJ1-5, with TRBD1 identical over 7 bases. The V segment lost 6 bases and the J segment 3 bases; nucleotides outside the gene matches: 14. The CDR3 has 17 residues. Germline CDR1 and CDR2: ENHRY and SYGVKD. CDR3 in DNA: TGTGCCATCAGCGACCGACAGGGAGAGACCACCAATCAGCCCCAGCATTTT. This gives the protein CAISDRQGETTNQPQHF.

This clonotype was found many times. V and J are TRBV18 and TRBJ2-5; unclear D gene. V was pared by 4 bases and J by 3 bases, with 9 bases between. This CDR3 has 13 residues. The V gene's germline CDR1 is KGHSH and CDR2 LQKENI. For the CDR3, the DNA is TGTGCCAGCTCACGCATTCAGAAAGAGACCCAGTACTTC. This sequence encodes CASSRIQKETQYF.

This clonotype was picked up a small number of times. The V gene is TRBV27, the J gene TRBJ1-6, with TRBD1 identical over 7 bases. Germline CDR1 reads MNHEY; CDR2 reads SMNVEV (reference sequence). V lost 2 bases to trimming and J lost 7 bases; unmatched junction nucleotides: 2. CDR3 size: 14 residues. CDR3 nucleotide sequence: TGTGCCAGCAGTTTAAGGGGACAGAATTCACCCCTCCACTTT. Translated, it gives CASSLRGQNSPLHF.

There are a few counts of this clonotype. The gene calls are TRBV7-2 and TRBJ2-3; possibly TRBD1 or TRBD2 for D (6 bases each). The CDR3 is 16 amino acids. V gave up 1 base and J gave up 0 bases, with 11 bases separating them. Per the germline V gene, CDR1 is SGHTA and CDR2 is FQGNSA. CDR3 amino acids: CASSLEGGPSTDTQYF. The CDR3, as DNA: TGTGCCAGCAGCTTAGAGGGGGGACCGAGCACAGATACGCAGTATTTT. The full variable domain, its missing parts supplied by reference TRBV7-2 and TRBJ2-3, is GAGVSQSPSNKVTEKGKDVELRCDPISGHTALYWYRQSLGQGLEFLIYFQGNSAPDKSGLPSDRFSAERTGGSVSTLTIQRTQQEDSAVYLCASSLEGGPSTDTQYFGPGTRLTVL.

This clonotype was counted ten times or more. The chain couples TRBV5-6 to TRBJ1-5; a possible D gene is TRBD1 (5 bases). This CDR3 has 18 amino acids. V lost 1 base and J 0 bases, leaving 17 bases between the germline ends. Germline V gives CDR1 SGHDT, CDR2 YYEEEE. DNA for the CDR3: TGTGCCAGCAGCTTGAGGAGGGGCGACCTTCTTAGCAATCAGCCCCAGCATTTT. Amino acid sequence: CASSLRRGDLLSNQPQHF.